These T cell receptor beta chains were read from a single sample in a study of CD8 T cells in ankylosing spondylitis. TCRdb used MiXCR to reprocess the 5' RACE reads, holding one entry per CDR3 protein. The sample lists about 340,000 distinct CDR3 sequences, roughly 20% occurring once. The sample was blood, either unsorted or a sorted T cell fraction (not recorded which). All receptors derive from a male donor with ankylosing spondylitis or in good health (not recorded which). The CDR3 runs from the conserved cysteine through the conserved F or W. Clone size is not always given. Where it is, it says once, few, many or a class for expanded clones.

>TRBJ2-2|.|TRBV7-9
CASSPLPGQGVTGELFF
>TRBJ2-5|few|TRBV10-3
CAIRFDSQETQYF
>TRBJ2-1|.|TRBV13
CASSQPTSGSYNEQFF
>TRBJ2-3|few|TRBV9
CASTTTSGLSDTQYF
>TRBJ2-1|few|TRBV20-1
CSSKGLRQHNEQFF
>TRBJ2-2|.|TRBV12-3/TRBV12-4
CATQGTNTGELFF
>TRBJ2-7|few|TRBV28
CASSRKPSGGPLVYEQYF
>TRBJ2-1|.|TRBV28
CASSLAGEGNEQFF
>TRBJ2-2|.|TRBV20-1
CSARDYGAPTGELFF
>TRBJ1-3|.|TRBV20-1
CSARETGTGNTIYF
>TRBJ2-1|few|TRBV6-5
CASRAYNEQFF
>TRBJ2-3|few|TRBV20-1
CSARVGARDTDTQYF
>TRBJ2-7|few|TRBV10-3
CAISERDYEQYF
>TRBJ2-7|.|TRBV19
CASSPAGGHSYEQYF
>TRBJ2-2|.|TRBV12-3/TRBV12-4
CTSSSPPGREGANTGELFF
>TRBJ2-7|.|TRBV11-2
CASSLLTSDSEQYF
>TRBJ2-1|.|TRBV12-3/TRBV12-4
CASTWGGGRYNEQFF
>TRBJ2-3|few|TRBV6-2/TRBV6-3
CASSEGGGATDTQYF
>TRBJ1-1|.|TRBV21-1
CASSTRWTGRGLNTEAFF
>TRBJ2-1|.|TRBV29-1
CSVYFYNEQFF
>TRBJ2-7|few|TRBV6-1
CASSLGLALDEQYF
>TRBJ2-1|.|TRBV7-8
CASSLEVSRTLDEQFF
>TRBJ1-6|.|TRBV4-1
CASSQAPDRTGFYSPLHF
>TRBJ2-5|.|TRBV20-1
CSTSGGVLKETQYF
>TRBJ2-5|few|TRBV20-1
CSARDIQVEETQYF
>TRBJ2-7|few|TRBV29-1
CSVEETGSSSYEQYF
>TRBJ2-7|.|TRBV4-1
CASSQESGGLNDYEQYF
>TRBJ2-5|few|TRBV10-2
CASRGAGLETQYF
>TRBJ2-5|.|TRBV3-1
CASSQVGVRGETQYF
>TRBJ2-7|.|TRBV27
CASGREMLHEQYF
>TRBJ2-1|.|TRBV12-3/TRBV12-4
CASIGRGGLRNEQFF
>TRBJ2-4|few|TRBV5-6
CASSLGGQKNIQYF
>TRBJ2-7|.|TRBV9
CASSPSRGSSSYEQYF
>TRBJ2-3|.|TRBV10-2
CASSDVTAGATDTQYF
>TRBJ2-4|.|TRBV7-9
CASSSPLRDIQYF
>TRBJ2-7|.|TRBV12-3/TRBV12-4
CASSINAYEQYF
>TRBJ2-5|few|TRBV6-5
CASSYVAGGKETQYF
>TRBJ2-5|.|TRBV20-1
CSAKPLAGGLETQYF
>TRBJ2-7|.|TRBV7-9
CASSLVGTGFYEQYF
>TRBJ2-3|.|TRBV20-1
CSARPLAGASFTDTQYF
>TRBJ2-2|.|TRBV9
CASGGFSGELFF
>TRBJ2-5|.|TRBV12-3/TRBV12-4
CASGKPSGPQETQYF
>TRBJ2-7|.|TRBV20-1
CSARKGGSYEQYF
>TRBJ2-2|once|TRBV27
CASSFMKTGELFF
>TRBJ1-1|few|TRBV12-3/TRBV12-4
CASSPTGTLNTEAFF
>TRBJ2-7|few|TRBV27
CASSLIADDWDSQTF
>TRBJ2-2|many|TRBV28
CASSLFRASTGELFF
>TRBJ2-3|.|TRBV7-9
CASSLIEGDTQYF
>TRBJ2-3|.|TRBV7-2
CATRPFGGGGTDTQYF
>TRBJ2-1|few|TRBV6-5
CASSYIWGNEQFF
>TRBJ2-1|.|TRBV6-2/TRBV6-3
CASSYGTGYDEQFF
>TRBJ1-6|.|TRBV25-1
CASSEVRGIGPLHF
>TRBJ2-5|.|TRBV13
CASSSQPGPLRGTQYF
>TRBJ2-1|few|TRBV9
CASSVADRVDEQFF
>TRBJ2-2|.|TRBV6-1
CASSEDGITGELFF
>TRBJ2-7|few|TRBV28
CASSLKRGQDPYEQYF
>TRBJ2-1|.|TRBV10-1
CASSVFGNNEQFF